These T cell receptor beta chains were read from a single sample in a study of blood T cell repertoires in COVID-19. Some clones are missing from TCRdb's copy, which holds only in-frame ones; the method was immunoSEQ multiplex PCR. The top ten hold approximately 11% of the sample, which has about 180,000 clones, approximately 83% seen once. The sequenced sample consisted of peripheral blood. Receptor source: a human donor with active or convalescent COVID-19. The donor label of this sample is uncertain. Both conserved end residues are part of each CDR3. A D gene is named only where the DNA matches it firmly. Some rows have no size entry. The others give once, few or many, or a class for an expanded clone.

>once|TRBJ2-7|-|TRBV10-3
TGTGCCATCAGTGAGTCGATAGGGGAAGAGCAGTACTTC
CAISESIGEEQYF
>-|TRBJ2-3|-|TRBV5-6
TGTGCCAGCAGCTACCTGAGCGGGAGCACAGATACGCAGTATTTT
CASSYLSGSTDTQYF
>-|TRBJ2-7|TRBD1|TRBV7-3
TGTGCCAGCAGCCGGACAGGGGACACCTACGAGCAGTACTTC
CASSRTGDTYEQYF
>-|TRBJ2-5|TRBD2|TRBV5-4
TGTGCCAGCAGCTTGGACGGCGGGAGGAGGGAAGAGACCCAGTACTTC
CASSLDGGRREETQYF
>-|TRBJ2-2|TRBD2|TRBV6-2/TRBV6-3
TGTGCCAGCAGTTACGGGGTCGCTAGCGGAAACACCGGGGAGCTGTTTTTT
CASSYGVASGNTGELFF
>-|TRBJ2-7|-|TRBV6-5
TGTGCCAGCAGTCCAACAGGGTACGAGCAGTACTTC
CASSPTGYEQYF
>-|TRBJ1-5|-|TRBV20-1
TGCAGTGCTAGTTTTTTAGGCAGGGGAAACAATCAGCCCCAGCATTTT
CSASFLGRGNNQPQHF
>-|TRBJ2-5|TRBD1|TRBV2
TGTGCCAGCAGTGAAGCGCTCGGACAGGGGAATCAAGAGACCCAGTACTTC
CASSEALGQGNQETQYF
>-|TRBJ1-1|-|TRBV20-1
TGCAGTGCGAGCTCTAGGCGTTCCTTT
CSASSRRSF
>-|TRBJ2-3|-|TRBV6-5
TGTGCCAGCAGTTACGACAGAGTCACAGATACGCAGTATTTT
CASSYDRVTDTQYF
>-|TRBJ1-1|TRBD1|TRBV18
TGTGCCAGCTCACCCCGGCAGGGGGGCACTGAAGCTTTCTTT
CASSPRQGGTEAFF